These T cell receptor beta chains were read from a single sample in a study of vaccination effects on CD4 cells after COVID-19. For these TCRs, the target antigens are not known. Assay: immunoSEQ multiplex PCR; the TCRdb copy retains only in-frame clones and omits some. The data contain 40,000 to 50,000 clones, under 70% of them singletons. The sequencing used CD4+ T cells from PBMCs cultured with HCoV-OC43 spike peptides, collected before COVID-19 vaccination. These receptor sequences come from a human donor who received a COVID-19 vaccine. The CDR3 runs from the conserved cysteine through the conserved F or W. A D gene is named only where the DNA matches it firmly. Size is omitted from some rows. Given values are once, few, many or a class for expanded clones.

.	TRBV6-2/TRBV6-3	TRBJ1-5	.	TGTGCCACCGGCCCGGTCCGCCTTAGCAATCAGCCCCAGCATTTT	CATGPVRLSNQPQHF
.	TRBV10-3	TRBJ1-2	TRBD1	TGTGCCATCAGTCGGACAGGGGGGTACTATGGCTACACCTTC	CAISRTGGYYGYTF
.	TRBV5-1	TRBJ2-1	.	TGCGCCAGCACCCCGGGGACGGGCTCCTACAATGAGCAGTTCTTC	CASTPGTGSYNEQFF
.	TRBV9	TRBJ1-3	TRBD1	TGTGCCAGCAGCCCCAGGGACAGACAGAGCTCTGGAAACACCATATATTTT	CASSPRDRQSSGNTIYF
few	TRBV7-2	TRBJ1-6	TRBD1	TGTGCCAGCAGCCCAGTCGGGACAGATAATTCACCCCTCCACTTT	CASSPVGTDNSPLHF
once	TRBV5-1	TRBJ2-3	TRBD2	TGCGCCAGCAGCCCGGCGGCGCGGGGGGCCCCAGATACGCAGTATTTT	CASSPAARGAPDTQYF
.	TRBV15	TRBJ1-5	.	TGTGCCACCAGCAGAGAACTGGGGACCGATCAGCCCCAGCATTTT	CATSRELGTDQPQHF
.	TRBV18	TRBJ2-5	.	TGTGCCAGCTCACATAGGACTACCCAAGAGACCCAGTACTTC	CASSHRTTQETQYF
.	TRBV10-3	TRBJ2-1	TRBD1	TGTGCCATCAGTGGGGAGACAGGGCTAAATGAGCAGTTCTTC	CAISGETGLNEQFF
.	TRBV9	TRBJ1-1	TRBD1	TGTGCCAGCAGCGTAGAATTGGGACAGGGAGGAACTGAAGCTTTCTTT	CASSVELGQGGTEAFF
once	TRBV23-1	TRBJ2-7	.	TGCGCCAGCAGTCAATCACAGGGTGTATGCGAGCAGTACTTC	CASSQSQGVCEQYF
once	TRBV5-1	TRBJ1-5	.	TGCGCCAGCAGTCCCCGGGGGCCCTCTGGTGGGCCCCAGCATTTT	CASSPRGPSGGPQHF
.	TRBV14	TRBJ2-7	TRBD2	TGTGCCAGCAGTCAAGCAGCGGGGGGGCCGGGGCAGTACTTC	CASSQAAGGPGQYF
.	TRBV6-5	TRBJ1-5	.	TGTGCCAGCAGTAATTCGGTCCAGCCCCAGCATTTT	CASSNSVQPQHF
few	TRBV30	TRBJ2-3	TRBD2	TGTGCCTGGAGTCCGGGGGTAGCGGGAGCGGGTACGCAGTATTTT	CAWSPGVAGAGTQYF
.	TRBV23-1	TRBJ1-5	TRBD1	TGCGCCAGCAGTCAGGGGAGGGGGCTTGGCAATCAGCCCCAGCATTTT	CASSQGRGLGNQPQHF
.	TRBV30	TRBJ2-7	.	TGTGCCTGGAGTGTTTCCTACGAGCAGTACTTC	CAWSVSYEQYF
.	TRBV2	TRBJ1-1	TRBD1	TGTGCCAGCGGACAGGGGGCCTTGGACACTGAAGCTTTCTTT	CASGQGALDTEAFF
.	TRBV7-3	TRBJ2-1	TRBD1	TGTGCCAGCAGCGCAGGGACAGGTCTCTACAATGAGCAGTTCTTC	CASSAGTGLYNEQFF
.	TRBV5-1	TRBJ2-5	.	TGCGCCAGCACGGGGGTGCAAGAGACCCAGTACTTC	CASTGVQETQYF
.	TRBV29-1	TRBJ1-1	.	TGCAGCGGCAGTACGGCAGGGCGAACTGAAGCTTTCTTT	CSGSTAGRTEAFF
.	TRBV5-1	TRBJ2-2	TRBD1	TGCGCCAGCAGCCACGAGACAGGGCGTAGCACCGGGGAGCTGTTTTTT	CASSHETGRSTGELFF
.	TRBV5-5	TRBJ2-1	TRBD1	TGTGCCAGCAGTTCGGACAGGGGAGGCTGGAATGAGCAGTTCTTC	CASSSDRGGWNEQFF
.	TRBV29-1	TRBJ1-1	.	TGCAGCGGCTCGGGACACTTGAACACTGAAGCTTTCTTT	CSGSGHLNTEAFF
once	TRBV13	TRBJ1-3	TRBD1	TGTGCCAGCAGCCCACGACAGGGCCGCTCTGGAAACACCATATATTTT	CASSPRQGRSGNTIYF
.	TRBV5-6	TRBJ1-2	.	TGTGCCAGCAGCATCCGGGACGGCTATGGCTACACCTTC	CASSIRDGYGYTF
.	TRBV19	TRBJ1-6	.	TGTGCCAGTGGGACCGATAATTCACCCCTCCACTTT	CASGTDNSPLHF
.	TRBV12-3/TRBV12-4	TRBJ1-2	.	TGTGCCAGCAGTTCTCTGGGGTTGCGCGGCTACACCTTC	CASSSLGLRGYTF
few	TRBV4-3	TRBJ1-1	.	TGCGCCAGCAGCCAACGGGGTGGAGCTGAAGCTTTCTTT	CASSQRGGAEAFF
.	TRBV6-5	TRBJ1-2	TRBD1	TGTGCCAGCAGTCCGGGCCCAGGGGGCTATGGCTACACCTTC	CASSPGPGGYGYTF
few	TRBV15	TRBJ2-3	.	TGTGCCACCAGCAGAGATACGGGGGCAAGGACAGATACGCAGTATTTT	CATSRDTGARTDTQYF
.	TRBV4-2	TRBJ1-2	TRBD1	TGTGCCAGCAGCCAGATGACAGGGGGCGGCTATGGCTACACCTTC	CASSQMTGGGYGYTF
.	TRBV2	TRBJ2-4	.	TGTGCCAGCAGTGATGGGCGGGGGCTGGCCAAAAACATTCAGTACTTC	CASSDGRGLAKNIQYF